This TCR beta chain was identified in a study of siplizumab effects on memory and regulatory T cells. Generated by immunoSEQ multiplex PCR, the TCRdb table keeps only in-frame clones and is missing some. The table has about 69,000 clones, over 80% seen once. V lost 5 bases to trimming and J lost 9 bases, with 14 bases between them. Germline V gene lookup returns CDR1 SGHTA and CDR2 FQGNSA. The CDR3 spans 13 residues. The sequencing input was Tregs sorted from blood. The clonotype was recovered from a human donor in good health. The chain employs TRBV7-2 and TRBJ2-4, with no clear D. The CDR3, as DNA: TGTGCCAGCAGCCAAGACCTCCCCAGCATTCAGTACTTC. It encodes CASSQDLPSIQYF.